A single sample gave rise to the 16 T cell receptor beta chains below, sequenced in a study of Graves' ophthalmopathy and Graves' hyperthyroidism. Investigators amplified TCR beta CDR3 regions from RNA transcripts. Second-round multiplex PCR came after first-round RT-PCR with HTBI primers. TCRdb re-called the multiplex PCR reads through MiXCR, storing one row per CDR3 protein. The sample has 200,000 to 300,000 distinct CDR3 sequences, around 42% seen once. Sequenced material: peripheral blood. All receptors come from an adult man with Graves' ophthalmopathy.

This clonotype was counted only a few times. The CDR3 DNA is TGTGCCAGCATGCTTAGAGGAGAGACCCAGTACTTC. Translating gives CASMLRGETQYF. The chain uses TRBV2 and TRBJ2-5; D is ambiguous. V lost 7 bases and J 4 bases, leaving 10 bases between the germline ends. The V gene's germline CDR1 is SNHLY and CDR2 FYNNEI. This CDR3 has 12 amino acids.

The chain recombines TRBV9 with TRBJ2-2, with TRBD2 identical over 10 bases. The CDR3 has 16 residues. The trim removed 4 bases at V and 0 bases at J, leaving 3 bases unmatched. From germline, CDR1 is SGDLS and CDR2 YYNGEE. The DNA for the CDR3 is TGTGCCAGCAGCCCCGGACTAGCGGCGAACACCGGGGAGCTGTTTTTT. As protein: CASSPGLAANTGELFF.

This clonotype appeared a few times. The CDR3 bases are TGTGCCAGCAGTCCGGACAGGCTAGAGGGTCAGCCCCAGCATTTT. Translated: CASSPDRLEGQPQHF. The V call is TRBV6-6, the J call TRBJ1-5, with 7 bases identical to TRBD1. The CDR3 has 15 residues. Germline assignment: CDR1 MNHNY and CDR2 SVGAGI (reference sequence). After removal of 5 bases from V and 6 bases from J, the junction contained 10 bases not matched to a gene.

This clonotype turned up a few times. The chain carries TRBV12-3 or TRBV12-4 and TRBJ1-1; D unresolved. The CDR3 length is 12 residues. The ends were cut back, 5 bases at V and 1 base at J, with 5 bases in the middle. The CDR3 region has the DNA TGTGCCAGCAGTATCACGAACACTGAAGCTTTCTTT. It is translated as CASSITNTEAFF.

This clonotype showed up just a few times. The V call is TRBV29-1, the J call TRBJ1-1; TRBD1 might be the D (5 bases). Germline V gene lookup returns CDR1 SQVTM and CDR2 ANQGSEA. V shed 5 bases and J shed 5 bases, with 9 bases lying between them. The CDR3 is 11 amino acids. The CDR3, as DNA: TGCAGCGTTCAAAAGGGGACTGAAGCTTTCTTT. It is translated as CSVQKGTEAFF.

The chain links TRBV25-1 to TRBJ2-2; D is possibly TRBD1 (6 bases). Trimming left V 8 bases short and J 4 bases short, with 20 bases between. The CDR3 has 16 residues. Looked up from germline, CDR1 is MGHDK and CDR2 is SYGVNS. The CDR3 here is CASGLKSGAVTGELFF. CDR3 nucleotide sequence: TGTGCCAGCGGCCTAAAATCAGGGGCCGTCACCGGGGAGCTGTTTTTT.

This clonotype occurred many times. This chain links TRBV7-8 with TRBJ2-7; 8 bases fit TRBD2. The CDR3 covers 13 residues. Germline V gives CDR1 SGHVS, CDR2 FQNEAQ. J lost 5 bases, V lost 5 bases, and 5 bases had no gene match. CDR3 sequence: CASSPAGVDEQYF. The CDR3 DNA follows: TGTGCCAGCAGCCCAGCGGGAGTAGACGAGCAGTACTTC.

This clonotype was picked up one time. A junction boundary mismatches the germline segment, possibly from a read error. The chain employs TRBV10-3 and TRBJ2-2; 11 nucleotides align to TRBD2. CDR1 and CDR2 (germline): ENHRY, SYGVKD. This CDR3 is built from 15 residues. CDR3 DNA sequence: TGTGCCATCAAAGGGACTAGCGGATACACCGGGGAGCTTTTTTTT. Its translation is CAIKGTSGYTGELFF.

The rearrangement links TRBV10-3 to TRBJ2-6, with 8 bases aligning to TRBD1. The CDR3 is made up of 15 amino acids. Trimming at V came to 4 bases and at J to 3 bases, leaving 2 bases not matched to a gene. The germline gives CDR1 ENHRY, CDR2 SYGVKD. CDR3: CAISGGTGGANVLTF. The CDR3 DNA is TGTGCCATCAGTGGAGGGACAGGTGGGGCCAACGTCCTGACTTTC.

The chain is built from TRBV12-3 or TRBV12-4 and TRBJ2-7; TRBD1 matches at 9 bases. With V trimmed by 6 bases and J by 4 bases, 10 bases remained unmatched. The CDR3 consists of 15 residues. The CDR3 is CASSRPGTGIYEQYF. In nucleotides, the CDR3 is TGTGCCAGCAGCCGCCCCGGGACAGGGATATACGAGCAGTACTTC.

This clonotype was recorded only once. Being one base from a much bigger clone, this may be a read error. The genes are TRBV20-1 and TRBJ2-5; TRBD2 matches at 12 bases. Per the germline V gene, CDR1 is DFQATT and CDR2 is SNEGSKA (reference sequence). CDR3 size: 15 residues. CDR3 in amino acids: CSVDLRTSGEGTQYF. The CDR3, as DNA: TGCAGCGTTGATCTCCGGACTAGCGGGGAAGGGACCCAGTACTTC.

J is TRBJ1-2 and V is TRBV4-1; 8 positions agree with TRBD1. Per germline, CDR1 MGHRA and CDR2 YSYEKL. J was trimmed by 4 bases and V by 1 base; bases with no gene match: 8. The CDR3 has 16 residues. The CDR3 DNA sequence: TGCGCCAGCAGCCAAGGGACAGGGAGGACATTCTATGGCTACACCTTC. This encodes CASSQGTGRTFYGYTF.

This clonotype was seen more than once but under ten times. The chain joins TRBV10-3 to TRBJ2-2; 10 bases align to TRBD2. The ends lost 8 bases at V and 0 bases at J; junction bases unmatched: 3. The CDR3 consists of 15 residues. Germline lookup yields CDR1 ENHRY and CDR2 SYGVKD. As DNA, the CDR3 is TGTGCCATCCCTAGCGGGGGTACGAACACCGGGGAGCTGTTTTTT. It codes for CAIPSGGTNTGELFF.

This clonotype has at least ten counts. The chain joins TRBV29-1 to TRBJ1-5, with a weak D call TRBD1 (6 bases). Per germline, CDR1 SQVTM and CDR2 ANQGSEA. The CDR3 runs 13 residues. Trimming stripped 6 bases from V and 1 base from J, with 10 bases between. The CDR3 sequence: CSVSQGSNQPQHF. DNA for the CDR3: TGCAGCGTGTCACAGGGCAGCAATCAGCCCCAGCATTTT. The variable domain in full, with the rest retrieved from reference TRBV29-1 and TRBJ1-5, is SAVISQKPSRDICQRGTSLTIQCQVDSQVTMMFWYRQQPGQSLTLIATANQGSEATYESGFVIDKFPISRPNLTFSTLTVSNMSPEDSSIYLCSVSQGSNQPQHFGDGTRLSIL.

CDR3 residues: CASSSRDREESYEQYF. In DNA, the CDR3 is TGTGCCAGCAGCAGCCGGGACAGGGAAGAGTCCTACGAGCAGTACTTC. The chain is built from TRBV7-9 and TRBJ2-7, with 9 bases fitting TRBD1. The CDR3 sequence is 16 residues long. The V segment lost 5 bases and the J segment 1 base; nucleotides outside the gene matches: 9. CDR1 is SEHNR, CDR2 FQNEAQ, per germline (reference sequence). Full variable domain (remainder filled in from reference TRBV7-9 and TRBJ2-7): DTGVSQNPRHKITKRGQNVTFRCDPISEHNRLYWYRQTLGQGPEFLTYFQNEAQLEKSRLLSDRFSAERPKGSFSTLEIQRTEQGDSAMYLCASSSRDREESYEQYFGPGTRLTVT.

In regard to this clonotype: At one boundary the junction diverges from the germline segment, which might be a read error. The chain recombines TRBV20-1 with TRBJ1-1; possibly TRBD1 for D (5 bases). Germline loops: CDR1 DFQATT, CDR2 SNEGSKA (reference sequence). The CDR3 consists of 13 residues. The CDR3 protein is CSARPRGGGEASF. The CDR3 coding sequence is TGCAGTGCTAGACCTAGGGGCGGGGGTGAAGCTTCCTTT.